Following are 24 T cell receptor beta chains from one sample sequenced in a study of sequential checkpoint blockade in melanoma. The treatment was: randomized to nivolumab then ipilimumab (arm A) or the reverse (arm B). Using immunoSEQ multiplex PCR, the repertoire was profiled, and TCRdb retains in-frame clones only, with some absent. The table shows more than 10,000 clones, with around 28% occurring only once. This specimen was tumor tissue (inferred from file names), taken from a patient given nivolumab and ipilimumab in sequence. The origin of the receptors is a human donor with melanoma.

The chain couples TRBV30 to TRBJ1-5, with 7 bases fitting TRBD1. The CDR3 totals 14 residues. Germline-derived CDR1 and CDR2 are GTSNPN and SVGIG (reference sequence). V lost 3 bases to trimming and J lost 6 bases; unmatched junction nucleotides: 8. CDR3 protein: CAWRAPGGGQPQHF. CDR3 sequence (DNA): TGTGCCTGGAGAGCCCCAGGGGGAGGTCAGCCCCAGCATTTT.

This clone is a singleton in its sample. In nucleotides, the CDR3 is TGCGCCAGCAGTGAGTCGAAACTAGCGGGGGGTCAAGAGACCCAGTACTTC. It encodes CASSESKLAGGQETQYF. The chain joins TRBV10-2 to TRBJ2-5; TRBD2 matches at 12 bases. The CDR3 loop spans 17 amino acids. V lost 0 bases, J lost 2 bases, and 4 bases stayed unmatched. Germline V CDR1 and CDR2: WSHSY, SAAADI.

V and J are TRBV11-3 and TRBJ1-5, with TRBD1 identical over 7 bases. The CDR3 runs to 15 residues. Germline CDR1 SGHNT, CDR2 YENEEA. The J segment lost 3 bases and the V segment lost 5 bases, leaving 7 bases of the junction unmatched. The CDR3 nucleotides are TGTGCCAGCAGCGCCGGGACAGACTTCAATCAGCCCCAGCATTTT. It yields the protein CASSAGTDFNQPQHF.

The chain employs TRBV19 and TRBJ2-3, with D uncertain. V lost 5 bases and J 2 bases, leaving 8 bases between the germline ends. Germline CDR1 reads LNHDA; CDR2 reads SQIVND (reference sequence). The CDR3 runs 13 residues. Here the CDR3 reads CASSPGSTDTQYF. DNA of the CDR3: TGTGCCAGTAGTCCCGGGTCCACAGATACGCAGTATTTT.

The table lists this clone with a few counts. CDR3 DNA sequence: TGTGCCATCAAGGGACAGGGGGTCCATGAGCAGTTCTTC. Its protein is CAIKGQGVHEQFF. The chain recombines TRBV6-8 with TRBJ2-1, with 11 bases that match TRBD1. The CDR3 runs to 13 residues. V gave up 10 bases and J gave up 8 bases; unmatched junction bases: 7. The germline CDR1 and CDR2 sequences are MNHGY and SAAAGT.

This clone appeared a few times. This chain uses TRBV11-3 with TRBJ2-1; TRBD2 aligns across 10 bases. The CDR3 extends over 15 amino acids. The germline gives CDR1 SGHNT, CDR2 YENEEA. V trimming: 3 bases; J trimming: 5 bases; junction bases outside the gene matches: 4. DNA of the CDR3: TGTGCCAGCAGCTTTAGGACTAGCGGCCACAATGAGCAGTTCTTC. Encoded protein: CASSFRTSGHNEQFF.

This clone has just a few counts. The genes are TRBV15 and TRBJ1-4, with D possibly matching TRBD1 (5 bases). The V gene lost 1 base and the J gene lost 8 bases, with 14 bases spanning the gap. The CDR3 has 15 amino acids. Germline CDR1 reads LNHNV; CDR2 reads YYDKDF (reference sequence). CDR3 nucleotide sequence: TGTGCCACCAGCAGAGGAGGCCAGGGAAGAGAAAAACTGTTTTTT. Translation gives CATSRGGQGREKLFF.

V is TRBV11-3 and J is TRBJ1-2, with 12 positions matching TRBD1. Germline lookup yields CDR1 SGHNT and CDR2 YENEEA. This CDR3 comprises 15 residues. The ends lost 5 bases at V and 4 bases at J; junction bases unmatched: 5. The CDR3 is CASSVGTGGGYGYTF. The CDR3 region has the DNA TGTGCCAGCAGCGTTGGGACAGGGGGCGGCTATGGCTACACCTTC. Supplemented by reference TRBV11-3 and TRBJ1-2, the full variable domain reads EAGVVQSPRYKIIEKKQPVAFWCNPISGHNTLYWYLQNLGQGPELLIRYENEEAVDDSQLPKDRFSAERLKGVDSTLKIQPAELGDSAVYLCASSVGTGGGYGYTFGSGTRLTVV.

The V call is TRBV6-8, the J call TRBJ1-1; TRBD1 is a possible D gene (5 bases). Germline V gene lookup returns CDR1 MNHGY and CDR2 SAAAGT. CDR3 length: 13 amino acids. The germline V and J ends were trimmed by 4 bases and 6 bases, with 12 bases remaining between them. CDR3 residues: CASSSGVLAEAFF. DNA of the CDR3: TGTGCCAGCAGTTCGGGGGTTTTGGCTGAAGCTTTCTTT.

Only a few counts were recorded for this clone. The V call is TRBV6-8, the J call TRBJ2-6; no firm D call. CDR1 is MNHGY, CDR2 SAAAGT, per germline. V was cut by 0 bases and J by 1 base, with 10 bases left in between. This CDR3 has 17 residues. CDR3 nucleotide sequence: TGTGCCAGCAGTTACTCGAATTCTGGGTCTGGGGCCAACGTCCTGACTTTC. Its protein is CASSYSNSGSGANVLTF.

This clone was recorded a few times. V gene TRBV9 combines with J gene TRBJ2-1, with 7 bases identical to TRBD2. The CDR3 covers 16 residues. The germline CDR1 and CDR2 sequences are SGDLS and YYNGEE. V was pared by 7 bases and J by 0 bases, with 10 bases of the junction left unmatched. The CDR3 protein is CASRHSGTISYNEQFF. The CDR3 nucleotides read TGTGCCAGCCGACATTCCGGGACTATCTCCTACAATGAGCAGTTCTTC.

The chain carries TRBV25-1 and TRBJ1-1; D gene unclear. Trimming removed 0 bases from V and 4 bases from J, with 6 bases in between. CDR3 length equals 13 residues. Germline values: CDR1 MGHDK, CDR2 SYGVNS. The CDR3 sequence: CASSEYRGTEAFF. CDR3 DNA: TGTGCCAGCAGTGAATACAGAGGCACTGAAGCTTTCTTT.

This chain uses TRBV5-1 with TRBJ2-4; 7 positions match TRBD2. In germline, CDR1 is SGHRS, CDR2 YFSETQ. The V and J ends lost 4 bases and 6 bases, in that order; junction bases with no gene match: 7. The CDR3 runs to 14 residues. The CDR3 region is CASSQPGGSNIQYF. The CDR3 bases are TGCGCCAGCAGCCAACCGGGGGGTTCAAACATTCAGTACTTC. The full variable domain, completed using reference TRBV5-1 and TRBJ2-4, is KAGVTQTPRYLIKTRGQQVTLSCSPISGHRSVSWYQQTPGQGLQFLFEYFSETQRNKGNFPGRFSGRQFSNSRSEMNVSTLELGDSALYLCASSQPGGSNIQYFGAGTRLSVL.

V gene TRBV6-8 combines with J gene TRBJ2-5; D may be TRBD2 (6 bases). The germline V and J ends were trimmed by 7 bases and 9 bases, with 18 bases remaining between them. Germline-derived CDR1 and CDR2 are MNHGY and SAAAGT. CDR3 length: 13 residues. CDR3 DNA sequence: TGTGCCAGCACCTCCCAGGCTCCGGGGGCCCAGTACTTC. Translating it yields CASTSQAPGAQYF.

The V call is TRBV11-3, the J call TRBJ1-2, with D possibly being TRBD1 (5 bases). This CDR3 has 15 residues. Between the trimmed V and J ends, which lost 1 base and 2 bases, there was a span of 11 bases. Per germline, CDR1 SGHNT and CDR2 YENEEA. The CDR3 reads CASSLGPEGNYGYTF. CDR3 bases: TGTGCCAGCAGCTTAGGGCCAGAGGGGAACTATGGCTACACCTTC.

This clone appeared a few times. The DNA of the CDR3 is TGTGCCAGTAGACGGGAGGGAGGGGAGATCAGCGAGCAGTACTTC. Translated, it gives CASRREGGEISEQYF. The chain links TRBV19 to TRBJ2-7, with 8 bases aligning to TRBD2. Trimming at V came to 6 bases and at J to 6 bases, leaving 13 bases not matched to a gene. There are 15 residues in the CDR3. In germline, CDR1 is LNHDA, CDR2 SQIVND (reference sequence).

The rearrangement joins TRBV10-3 to TRBJ1-3; TRBD1 is a possible D gene (5 bases). This CDR3 spans 16 amino acids. V dropped 10 bases and J dropped 0 bases, with 19 bases sitting between them. CDR1 is ENHRY, CDR2 SYGVKD, per germline. DNA for the CDR3: TGTGCCAGCCTCGAGGGAGGGGCGACCTCTGGAAACACCATATATTTT. This encodes CASLEGGATSGNTIYF.

The V and J genes are TRBV6-8 and TRBJ2-2, with D possibly matching TRBD1 (5 bases). CDR1 MNHGY and CDR2 SAAAGT come from the germline V gene. There are 14 residues in the CDR3. V gave up 10 bases and J gave up 0 bases, with 12 bases separating them. Here the CDR3 DNA reads TGTGCCATCCAGGACAAACCGAACACCGGGGAGCTGTTTTTT. Translation gives CAIQDKPNTGELFF.

This clone showed up just a few times. The CDR3 bases are TGTGCCAGCAGTTCCACAGGGATTGGACTGTTTTTT. This sequence encodes CASSSTGIGLFF. The chain recombines TRBV6-8 with TRBJ1-4, with D possibly TRBD1 on 6 matching bases. Trimming stripped 4 bases from V and 13 bases from J, with 13 bases between. CDR3 length: 12 amino acids. Germline V gene sequence: CDR1 MNHGY, CDR2 SAAAGT.

This clone has a handful of counts. This sequence joins TRBV6-8 and TRBJ2-3; 8 bases are shared with TRBD2. The CDR3 length is 13 residues. Germline trimming cut 6 bases from V and 2 bases from J; bases unmatched to any gene: 1. Germline-derived CDR1 and CDR2 are MNHGY and SAAAGT. This chain's CDR3 is CASRRGATDTQYF. As DNA, the CDR3 is TGTGCCAGCAGGCGGGGGGCCACAGATACGCAGTATTTT.

This clone was found a few times. The chain joins TRBV7-2 to TRBJ2-5; D perhaps matches TRBD1 (5 bases). The V gene's germline CDR1 is SGHTA and CDR2 FQGNSA. The V and J ends lost 10 bases and 5 bases respectively, with 17 bases between them. The CDR3 loop spans 13 amino acids. The CDR3 DNA is TGTGCCACCAGGGAATGGGGAACGGAGACCCAGTACTTC. Its translation is CATREWGTETQYF.

In the case of this clone: One end of the junction varies from germline; a read error may be responsible. The rearrangement links TRBV6-8 to TRBJ2-2, with D unresolved. Germline CDR1 is MNHGY and CDR2 is SAAAGT. CDR3 length equals 14 residues. CDR3 bases: TGTGCCATCAGTGCTGACCCCAACACCGGGGAGCTGTTTTTT. Translation: CAISADPNTGELFF.

In this sample, this clone is medium-sized. This chain connects TRBV11-3 to TRBJ1-1; D perhaps matches TRBD1 (5 bases). Germline CDR1 is SGHNT and CDR2 is YENEEA. Deletions cut 3 bases from V and 1 base from J, with 12 bases between. This CDR3 comprises 15 residues. CDR3 DNA sequence: TGTGCCAGCAGCTTTTACGACAGTAAGAACACTGAAGCTTTCTTT. Translation gives CASSFYDSKNTEAFF.

This clone was observed a single time. V usage is TRBV12-5 and J usage is TRBJ2-2; D gene ambiguous. The germline V gene encodes CDR1 LGHNT and CDR2 FRNRAP. Trimming took off 2 bases at V and 5 bases at J, with 18 bases between the two ends. This CDR3 is 17 amino acids long. CDR3 sequence: CASGLLPGFYRTGELFF. The CDR3 DNA is TGTGCTAGTGGTTTGTTGCCAGGATTCTACAGAACCGGGGAGCTGTTTTTT.